The rows below give T cell receptor beta chains drawn from one sample of a study of shared clonotypes between healthy human individuals. Profiled with immunoSEQ multiplex PCR; TCRdb holds only in-frame clones, not every one. The sample lists over a million clones; 70% to 80% were seen once. Material: memory CD4+ T cells from PBMCs. The source of these receptors is a man in his late teens or twenties in good health. Some clones in this sample may be carry-over from other donors' samples. The CDR3 runs from the conserved cysteine through the conserved F or W. A D gene is named only where the DNA matches it firmly. The size field is filled for only some rows; it gives once, few, many or a size class.

j_gene	v_gene	len	abundance	d_gene	CDR3nt	CDR3aa
TRBJ2-1	TRBV29-1	16	.	.	TGCAGCGTTCTAAGGGGGGCGCGACTTGGGGACAATGAGCAGTTCTTC	CSVLRGARLGDNEQFF
TRBJ2-1	TRBV11-2	16	few	TRBD1	TGTGCCAGCAGCTTAGACCGGGACAGGGGAATTAACGAGCAGTTCTTC	CASSLDRDRGINEQFF
TRBJ2-1	TRBV19	15	.	.	TGTGCCAGTAACGCGCTAGGAGGAGGGCCCGCCGAGCAGTTCTTC	CASNALGGGPAEQFF
TRBJ2-1	TRBV7-3	16	.	.	TGTGCCAGCAGCTCAGCCCCCGGGGGACTCTACAATGAGCAGTTCTTC	CASSSAPGGLYNEQFF
TRBJ1-2	TRBV12-2	16	.	.	TGTGCAAGTCTTGGACAGGGGGCTGGTTGTGGGACTGGCTACACCTTC	CASLGQGAGCGTGYTF
TRBJ2-5	TRBV7-8	13	.	.	TGTGCCAGCAGTAAGGGTAGGGCGGAGACCCAGTACTTC	CASSKGRAETQYF
TRBJ1-2	TRBV12-2	17	.	.	TGTGCAAGTCGCTTCGACAGGGGGAGACGCCTTAACTATGGCTACACCTTC	CASRFDRGRRLNYGYTF
TRBJ2-3	TRBV10-1	15	.	.	TGCGCCAGCAGTGAGCCAGGGGCTAGCACAGATACGCAGTATTTT	CASSEPGASTDTQYF
TRBJ1-2	TRBV9	14	.	TRBD1	TGTGCCAGCAGCGTGGGACAGGCGTTCGCTGGCTACACCTTC	CASSVGQAFAGYTF
TRBJ1-2	TRBV7-3	13	few	.	TGTGCCAGCAGCTTAAGGGCCGAAGGAGGCTACACCTTC	CASSLRAEGGYTF
TRBJ1-4	TRBV14	17	.	.	TGTGCCAGCAGCCTCCGGCGCGCCAGCGCAACTAATGAAAAACTGTTTTTT	CASSLRRASATNEKLFF
TRBJ1-4	TRBV28	13	.	.	TGTGCCAGCAGGGTGACATCCGGGCGGGGACTGTTTTTT	CASRVTSGRGLFF
TRBJ2-3	TRBV7-9	17	.	.	TGTGCCAGCAGCTTCGTCTTGGGCCGGACTAGCACAGATACGCAGTATTTT	CASSFVLGRTSTDTQYF
TRBJ1-5	TRBV28	11	.	.	TGTGCCAGCAGTAATGAACAGCCCCAGCATTTT	CASSNEQPQHF
TRBJ2-3	TRBV15	14	.	.	TGTGCCACCAGCAGAGATACGGGCACAGATACGCAGTATTTT	CATSRDTGTDTQYF
TRBJ1-3	TRBV28	13	.	.	TGTGCCAGCAGTTCCTCTAATGGAAACACCATATATTTT	CASSSSNGNTIYF